Presented here are 12 T cell receptor beta chains from one specimen sequenced in a study of blood T cells in healthy people across ages. Using a J-beta primer mix together with a sample-barcoded 5' primer, a second PCR was run for about 7 to 12 cycles. TCRdb re-called the 5' RACE reads with MiXCR, one entry per CDR3 protein. This table holds fewer than 700,000 distinct CDR3 sequences, around half found once. Sequences were obtained from blood. The source is an elderly man in good health.

This clonotype has a count of ten or more. The J gene is TRBJ1-2, the V gene TRBV6-6; a weak D match, TRBD1 (5 bases). Germline CDR1 reads MNHNY; CDR2 reads SVGAGI (reference sequence). The CDR3 runs 15 residues. Trimming pared 4 bases from V and 7 bases from J, leaving 19 bases between. The CDR3 loop is CASSLSLGESGGYTF. Here the CDR3 DNA reads TGTGCCAGCAGTTTATCCCTGGGGGAATCGGGTGGCTACACCTTC.

V usage is TRBV7-3 and J usage is TRBJ2-7; D uncertain. TRBJ2-5 explains the end of the DNA better; the J call may be wrong. Germline assignment: CDR1 SGHTA and CDR2 FQGTGA. CDR3 length equals 16 residues. This CDR3 reads CASSLRRNRVTETQYF. DNA for the CDR3: TGTGCCAGCAGCTTAAGACGGAACCGAGTTACGGAGACCCAGTACTTC.

This clonotype was counted a few times. The chain is built from TRBV6-2 or TRBV6-3 and TRBJ1-2; possible D gene TRBD1, 5 bases. This CDR3 region has 15 residues. The ends were cut back, 6 bases at V and 0 bases at J, with 14 bases in the middle. The V gene's germline CDR1 is MNHEY and CDR2 SVGEGT. CDR3 DNA sequence: TGTGCCAGCAGACTCCGGGACGGAACTAACTATGGCTACACCTTC. Its protein is CASRLRDGTNYGYTF.

This clonotype has more than one count but fewer than ten. The CDR3 region is CAISWERQETQYF. The DNA of the CDR3 is TGTGCCATCAGTTGGGAGCGGCAAGAGACCCAGTACTTC. The chain uses TRBV10-3 and TRBJ2-5; D might be TRBD2 (5 bases). Trimming took off 5 bases at V and 2 bases at J, with 9 bases between the two ends. This CDR3 comprises 13 residues. The germline V gene encodes CDR1 ENHRY and CDR2 SYGVKD.

The V and J genes are TRBV12-3 or TRBV12-4 and TRBJ2-5; D not resolved. Trimming took 2 bases from V and 5 from J, leaving 6 bases between them. The CDR3 has 12 residues. In DNA form, the CDR3 reads TGTGCCAGCAGTTTATTTGGGGAGACCCAGTACTTC. This sequence encodes CASSLFGETQYF.

Many counts were recorded for this clonotype. The chain combines TRBV29-1 with TRBJ2-3; 8 bases agree with TRBD2. CDR1 SQVTM and CDR2 ANQGSEA come from the germline V gene. This CDR3 has 14 residues. V trimming: 4 bases; J trimming: 6 bases; junction bases outside the gene matches: 9. The CDR3 DNA sequence: TGCAGCGTTGTGTCCCAAGCGGGGGTCGATACGCAGTATTTT. It yields the protein CSVVSQAGVDTQYF.

This sequence joins TRBV27 and TRBJ2-3; maybe TRBD2 (5 bases). This CDR3 region has 14 residues. Trimming removed 4 bases from V and 1 base from J, with 9 bases in between. CDR1 is MNHEY, CDR2 SMNVEV, per germline (reference sequence). The CDR3 coding sequence is TGTGCCAGCAGTTCTCACGGGGGCACAGATACGCAGTATTTT. The encoded protein is CASSSHGGTDTQYF.

The chain is built from TRBV4-1 and TRBJ2-1; D might be TRBD1 (6 bases). CDR3 length: 13 residues. In germline, CDR1 is MGHRA, CDR2 YSYEKL. V lost 1 base and J lost 15, with 16 bases in between. CDR3 loop: CASSQGERDTLFF. The CDR3 DNA sequence: TGCGCCAGCAGCCAAGGGGAGAGGGACACTCTGTTCTTC.

V is TRBV9 and J is TRBJ1-4; D unresolved. V lost 4 bases, J lost 8 bases, and 18 bases lay in between. The germline V gene encodes CDR1 SGDLS and CDR2 YYNGEE. This CDR3 has 15 amino acids. Here the CDR3 reads CASSPQDGFREKLFF. CDR3 DNA: TGTGCCAGCAGCCCCCAAGACGGATTCAGGGAAAAACTGTTTTTT.

This chain connects TRBV20-1 to TRBJ2-7; 7 bases align to TRBD2. The DNA end favors TRBJ2-5, so the J call may be wrong. Germline V gene sequence: CDR1 DFQATT, CDR2 SNEGSKA (reference sequence). This CDR3 is 17 amino acids long. The CDR3 coding sequence is TGCAGTGCTAGTCCCGACCTTCGGACTAGTGCCTTGAAGACCCAGTACTTC. It specifies CSASPDLRTSALKTQYF.

V is TRBV20-1 and J is TRBJ1-1, with a possible D match to TRBD1 (5 bases). V lost 4 bases and J lost 1, with 13 bases in between. The CDR3 runs to 14 residues. Germline lookup yields CDR1 DFQATT and CDR2 SNEGSKA (reference sequence). The chain's CDR3 is CSAIRVGGNTEAFF. The CDR3 DNA is TGCAGTGCTATCAGGGTTGGGGGGAACACTGAAGCTTTCTTT.

The rearrangement uses TRBV6-2 or TRBV6-3 and TRBJ2-5; D gene ambiguous. The end of the DNA aligns better with TRBJ2-7, so the J call may be wrong. The CDR3 extends over 14 amino acids. Germline values: CDR1 MNHEY, CDR2 SVGEGT. This CDR3 reads CASSYPTASLEQYF. The CDR3 nucleotides are TGTGCCAGCAGTTATCCCACGGCCTCGCTCGAGCAGTACTTC.